The subject of this entry is one T cell receptor beta chain. Its antigen is currently unknown. 5'-RACE, quantitative and with molecular barcodes, yielded the TCR beta libraries. TCRdb reprocessed the 5' RACE reads with MiXCR, giving one entry per CDR3 protein. The table includes about 840,000 distinct CDR3 sequences, roughly 12% detected once. The CDR3 totals 16 residues. V was clipped by 0 bases and J by 5 bases; unmatched bases: 10. CDR1 DFQATT and CDR2 SNEGSKA come from the germline V gene (reference sequence). The data are from a study of CD8 T cells in ankylosing spondylitis. Study-wide results and limits: From matched ankylosing spondylitis synovial fluid, disease-linked clones were reportedly recovered at significantly enriched levels. Seemingly characteristic of ankylosing spondylitis blood was a TCR beta motif consisting of under ten highly homologous variants.

Material for sequencing was blood, either unsorted or a sorted T cell fraction (not recorded which). The source of this sequence is a male donor with ankylosing spondylitis. The chain joins TRBV20-1 to TRBJ2-7; 10 bases line up with TRBD2. The CDR3 loop reads CSARDPSGRAKNEQYF. CDR3 nucleotide sequence: TGCAGTGCTAGAGACCCAAGCGGGAGGGCGAAGAACGAGCAGTACTTC.